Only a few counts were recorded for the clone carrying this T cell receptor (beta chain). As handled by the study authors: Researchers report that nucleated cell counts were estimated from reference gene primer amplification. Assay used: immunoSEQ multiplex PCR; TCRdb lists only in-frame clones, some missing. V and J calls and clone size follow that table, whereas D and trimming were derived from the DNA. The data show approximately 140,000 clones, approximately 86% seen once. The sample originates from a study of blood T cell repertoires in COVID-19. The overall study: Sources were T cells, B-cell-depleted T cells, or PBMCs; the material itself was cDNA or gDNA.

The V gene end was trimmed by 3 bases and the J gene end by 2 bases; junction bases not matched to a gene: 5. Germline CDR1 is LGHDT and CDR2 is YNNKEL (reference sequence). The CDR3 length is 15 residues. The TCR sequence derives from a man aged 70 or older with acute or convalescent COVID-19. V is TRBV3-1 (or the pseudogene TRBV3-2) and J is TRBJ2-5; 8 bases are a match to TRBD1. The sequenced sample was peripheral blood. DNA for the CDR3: TGTGCCAGCAGCCATTCAAGGGACAGGCAAGAGACCCAGTACTTC. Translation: CASSHSRDRQETQYF.